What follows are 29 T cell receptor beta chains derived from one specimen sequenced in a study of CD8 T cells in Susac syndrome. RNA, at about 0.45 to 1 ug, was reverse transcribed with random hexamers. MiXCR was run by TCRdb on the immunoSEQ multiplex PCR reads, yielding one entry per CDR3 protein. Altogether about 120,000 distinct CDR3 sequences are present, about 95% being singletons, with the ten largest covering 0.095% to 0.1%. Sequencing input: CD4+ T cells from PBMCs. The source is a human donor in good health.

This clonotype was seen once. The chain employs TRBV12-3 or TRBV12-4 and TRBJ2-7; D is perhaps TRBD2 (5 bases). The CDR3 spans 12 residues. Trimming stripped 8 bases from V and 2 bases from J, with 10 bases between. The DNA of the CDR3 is TGTGCCAGCTCCGGGAAACCCTACGAGCAGTACTTC. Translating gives CASSGKPYEQYF.

This CDR3 reads CASSSYGYTF. The CDR3 DNA follows: TGTGCCAGTTCGAGCTATGGCTACACCTTC. J is TRBJ1-2 and V is TRBV19, with D unclear. The V end lost 8 bases, the J end lost 4 bases, and 5 bases lay between the germline ends. CDR3 length: 10 residues. Germline V CDR1 and CDR2: LNHDA, SQIVND (reference sequence).

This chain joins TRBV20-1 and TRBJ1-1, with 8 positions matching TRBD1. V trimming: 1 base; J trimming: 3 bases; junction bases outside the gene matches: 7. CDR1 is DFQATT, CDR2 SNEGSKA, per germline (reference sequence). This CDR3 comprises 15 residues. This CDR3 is CSARAGTGKYTEAFF. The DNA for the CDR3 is TGCAGTGCTAGAGCGGGGACAGGAAAATACACTGAAGCTTTCTTT.

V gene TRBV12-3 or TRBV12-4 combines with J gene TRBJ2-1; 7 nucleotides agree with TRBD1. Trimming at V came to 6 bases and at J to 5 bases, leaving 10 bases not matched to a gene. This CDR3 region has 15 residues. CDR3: CASSPGTVRDNEQFF. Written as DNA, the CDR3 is TGTGCCAGCAGCCCTGGGACAGTCAGAGACAATGAGCAGTTCTTC.

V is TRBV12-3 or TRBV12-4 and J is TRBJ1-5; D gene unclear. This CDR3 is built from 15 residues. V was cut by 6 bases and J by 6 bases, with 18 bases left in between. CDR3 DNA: TGTGCCAGCAGACCCCGTAACACCGGGAGTCAGCCCCAGCATTTT. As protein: CASRPRNTGSQPQHF.

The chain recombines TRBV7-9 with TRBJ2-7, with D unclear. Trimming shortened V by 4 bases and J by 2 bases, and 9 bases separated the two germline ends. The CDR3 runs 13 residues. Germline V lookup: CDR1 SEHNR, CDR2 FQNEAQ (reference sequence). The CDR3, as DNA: TGTGCCAGCAGCTCGCTCTGGGCCTACGAGCAGTACTTC. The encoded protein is CASSSLWAYEQYF.

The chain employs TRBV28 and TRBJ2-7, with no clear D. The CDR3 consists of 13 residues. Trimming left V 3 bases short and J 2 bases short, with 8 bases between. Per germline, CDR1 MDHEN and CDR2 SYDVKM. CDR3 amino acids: CASSLATPYEQYF. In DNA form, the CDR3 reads TGTGCCAGCAGTTTGGCGACACCCTACGAGCAGTACTTC.

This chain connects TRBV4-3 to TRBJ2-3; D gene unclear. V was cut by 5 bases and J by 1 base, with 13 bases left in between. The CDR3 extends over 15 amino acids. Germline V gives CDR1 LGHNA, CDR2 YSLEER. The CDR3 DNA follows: TGCGCCAGCAGCGGAAGAGTACTCGGCACAGATACGCAGTATTTT. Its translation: CASSGRVLGTDTQYF.

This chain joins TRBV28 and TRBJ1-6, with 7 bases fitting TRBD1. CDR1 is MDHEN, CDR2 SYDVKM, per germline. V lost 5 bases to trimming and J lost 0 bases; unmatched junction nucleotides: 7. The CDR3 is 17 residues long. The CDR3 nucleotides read TGTGCCAGCAGTCCAGGGGGGTCAAGCTCCTATAATTCACCCCTCCACTTT. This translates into CASSPGGSSSYNSPLHF.

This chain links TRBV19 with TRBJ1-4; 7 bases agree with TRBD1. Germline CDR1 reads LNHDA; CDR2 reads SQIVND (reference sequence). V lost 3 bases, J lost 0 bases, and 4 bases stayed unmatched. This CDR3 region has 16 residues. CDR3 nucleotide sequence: TGTGCCAGTAGTATCGGGGACAGCGCAACTAATGAAAAACTGTTTTTT. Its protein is CASSIGDSATNEKLFF.

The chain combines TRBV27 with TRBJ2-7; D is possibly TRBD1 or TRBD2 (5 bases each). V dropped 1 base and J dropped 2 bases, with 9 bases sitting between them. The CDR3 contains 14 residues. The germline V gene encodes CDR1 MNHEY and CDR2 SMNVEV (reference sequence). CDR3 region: CASSLLGDPYEQYF. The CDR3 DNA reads TGTGCCAGCAGTTTATTGGGGGATCCCTACGAGCAGTACTTC.

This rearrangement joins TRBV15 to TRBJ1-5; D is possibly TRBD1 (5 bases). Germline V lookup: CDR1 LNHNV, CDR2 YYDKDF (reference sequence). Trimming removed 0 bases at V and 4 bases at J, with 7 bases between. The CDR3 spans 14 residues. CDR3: CATSRDQGNQPQHF. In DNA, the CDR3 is TGTGCCACCAGCAGAGACCAGGGAAATCAGCCCCAGCATTTT.

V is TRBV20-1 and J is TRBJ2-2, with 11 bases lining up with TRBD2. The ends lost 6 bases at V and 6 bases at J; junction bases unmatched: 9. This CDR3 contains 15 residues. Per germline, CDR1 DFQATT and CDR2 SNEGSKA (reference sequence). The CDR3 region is CSALRSGRASGELFF. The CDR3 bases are TGCAGTGCCCTACGTAGCGGGAGGGCCTCCGGGGAGCTGTTTTTT.

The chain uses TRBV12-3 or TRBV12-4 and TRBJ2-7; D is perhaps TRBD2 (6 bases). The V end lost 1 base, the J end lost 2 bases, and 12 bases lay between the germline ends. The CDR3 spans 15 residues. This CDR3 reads CASSLERDFTYEQYF. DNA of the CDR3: TGTGCCAGCAGTTTAGAACGGGACTTCACCTACGAGCAGTACTTC.

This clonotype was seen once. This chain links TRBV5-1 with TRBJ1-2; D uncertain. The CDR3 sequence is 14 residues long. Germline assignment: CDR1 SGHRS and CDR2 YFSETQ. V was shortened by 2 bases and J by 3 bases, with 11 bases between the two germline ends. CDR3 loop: CASSFGVSDYGYTF. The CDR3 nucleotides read TGCGCCAGCAGCTTCGGGGTAAGCGACTATGGCTACACCTTC.

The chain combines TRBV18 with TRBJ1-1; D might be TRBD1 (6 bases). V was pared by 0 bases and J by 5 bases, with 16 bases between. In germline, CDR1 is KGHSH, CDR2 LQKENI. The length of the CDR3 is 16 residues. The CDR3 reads CASSPPVTRGRTEAFF. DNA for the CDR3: TGTGCCAGCTCACCACCGGTAACTCGGGGGCGTACTGAAGCTTTCTTT.

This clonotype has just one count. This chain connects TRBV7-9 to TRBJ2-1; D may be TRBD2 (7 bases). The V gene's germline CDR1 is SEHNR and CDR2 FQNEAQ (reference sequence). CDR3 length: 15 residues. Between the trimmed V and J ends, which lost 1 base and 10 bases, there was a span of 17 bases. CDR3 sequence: CASSLGGSRTGEQFF. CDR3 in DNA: TGTGCCAGCAGCTTAGGCGGGAGTAGAACAGGGGAGCAGTTCTTC.

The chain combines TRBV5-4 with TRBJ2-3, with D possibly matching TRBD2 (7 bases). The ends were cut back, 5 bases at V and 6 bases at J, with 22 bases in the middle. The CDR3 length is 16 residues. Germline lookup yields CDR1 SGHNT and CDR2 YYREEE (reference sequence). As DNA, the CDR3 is TGTGCCAGCAGTCTGCGACTAGCAGGGGTGTGGGATACGCAGTATTTT. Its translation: CASSLRLAGVWDTQYF.

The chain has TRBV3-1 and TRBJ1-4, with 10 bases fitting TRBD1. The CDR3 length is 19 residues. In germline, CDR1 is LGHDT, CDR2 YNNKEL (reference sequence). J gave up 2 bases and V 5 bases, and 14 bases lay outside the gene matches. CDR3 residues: CASSKLRQGARGTNEKLFF. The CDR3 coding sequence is TGTGCCAGCAGCAAGCTGCGACAGGGGGCGAGGGGGACTAATGAAAAACTGTTTTTT.

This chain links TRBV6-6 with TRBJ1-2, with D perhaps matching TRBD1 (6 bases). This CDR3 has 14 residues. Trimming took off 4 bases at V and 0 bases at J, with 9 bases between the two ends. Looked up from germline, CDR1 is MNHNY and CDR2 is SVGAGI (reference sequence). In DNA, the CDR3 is TGTGCCAGCAGTTCCTGGACAGCTAACTATGGCTACACCTTC. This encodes CASSSWTANYGYTF.

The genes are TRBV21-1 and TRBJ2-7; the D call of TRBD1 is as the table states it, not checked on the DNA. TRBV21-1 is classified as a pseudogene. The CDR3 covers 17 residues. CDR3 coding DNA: TGTGCCAGCAGCAGATTCCGTCGTGGGACAGCAACCTACGAGCAGTACTTC. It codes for CASSRFRRGTATYEQYF.

The CDR3 coding sequence is TGTGCCAGCAGCCGGAACGGAGCGGATGAGCAGTTCTTC. This codes for CASSRNGADEQFF. The rearrangement joins TRBV4-2 to TRBJ2-1, with D possibly TRBD2 on 5 matching bases. This CDR3 has 13 residues. The germline V and J ends were trimmed by 4 bases and 8 bases, with 12 bases remaining between them. Per germline, CDR1 LGHNA and CDR2 YNFKEQ.

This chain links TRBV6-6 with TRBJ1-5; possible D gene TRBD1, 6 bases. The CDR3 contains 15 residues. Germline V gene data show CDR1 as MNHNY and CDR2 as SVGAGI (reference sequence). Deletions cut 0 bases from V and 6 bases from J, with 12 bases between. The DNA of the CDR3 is TGTGCCAGCAGTTACTCAAACAGGGTGGTTCAGCCCCAGCATTTT. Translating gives CASSYSNRVVQPQHF.

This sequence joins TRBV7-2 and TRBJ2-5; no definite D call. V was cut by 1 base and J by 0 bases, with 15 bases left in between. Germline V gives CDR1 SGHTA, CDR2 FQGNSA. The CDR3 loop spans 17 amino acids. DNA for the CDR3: TGTGCCAGCAGCTTAGGGGTTTTTCAATCGTACCAAGAGACCCAGTACTTC. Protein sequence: CASSLGVFQSYQETQYF.

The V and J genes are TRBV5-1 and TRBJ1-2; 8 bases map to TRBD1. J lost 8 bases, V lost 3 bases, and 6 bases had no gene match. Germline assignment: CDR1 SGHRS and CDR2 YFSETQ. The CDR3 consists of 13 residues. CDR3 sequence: CASSWEQGVGYTF. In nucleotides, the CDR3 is TGCGCCAGCAGCTGGGAACAGGGGGTAGGCTACACCTTC.

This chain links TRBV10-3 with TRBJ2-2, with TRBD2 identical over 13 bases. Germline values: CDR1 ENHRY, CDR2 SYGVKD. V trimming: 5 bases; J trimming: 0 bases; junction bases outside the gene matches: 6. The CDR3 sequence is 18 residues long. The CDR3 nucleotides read TGTGCCATCAGTCCCACTAGCGGGAGGGCTGCGAACACCGGGGAGCTGTTTTTT. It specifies CAISPTSGRAANTGELFF.

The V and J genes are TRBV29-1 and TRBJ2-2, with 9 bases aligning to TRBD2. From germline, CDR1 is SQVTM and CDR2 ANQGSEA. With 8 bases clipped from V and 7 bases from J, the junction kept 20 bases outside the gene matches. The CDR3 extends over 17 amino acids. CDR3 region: CSSIRESSGSRDGELFF. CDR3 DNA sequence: TGCAGCTCCATCCGGGAGAGTAGCGGGAGTAGGGACGGGGAGCTGTTTTTT.

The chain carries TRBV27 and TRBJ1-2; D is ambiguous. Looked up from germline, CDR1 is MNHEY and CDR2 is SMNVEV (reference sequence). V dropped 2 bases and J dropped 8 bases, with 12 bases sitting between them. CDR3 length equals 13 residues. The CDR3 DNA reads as TGTGCCAGCAGTTTAGGTGGATATGACGGCTACACCTTC. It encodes CASSLGGYDGYTF.

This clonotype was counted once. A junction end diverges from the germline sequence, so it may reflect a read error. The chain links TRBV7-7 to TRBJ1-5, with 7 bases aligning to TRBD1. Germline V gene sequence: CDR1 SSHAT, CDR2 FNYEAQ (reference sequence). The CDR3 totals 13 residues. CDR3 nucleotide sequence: TGTGCTAGCAGCGCAGACAGGGATCAGCCCCAGCATTTT. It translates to CASSADRDQPQHF.